The clone carrying this T cell receptor (beta chain) was seen once. What it binds is unknown. The sample belongs to a study of CD8 T cells in ankylosing spondylitis. Germline V gene lookup returns CDR1 GTSNPN and CDR2 SVGIG (reference sequence). The V and J ends lost 7 bases and 8 bases, in that order; junction bases with no gene match: 5. The CDR3 has 13 amino acids. TCRdb recomputed calls from the 5' RACE reads with MiXCR, one row per CDR3 protein. The sample lists 100,000 to 150,000 distinct CDR3 sequences, over 10% occurring once. Whole-study results and caveats: Disease-associated clonotypes exhibited CD8+ identity and were relatively infrequent in peripheral blood.

The receptor comes from a female donor with ankylosing spondylitis or in good health (not recorded which). The V call is TRBV30, the J call TRBJ2-1; 13 nucleotides agree with TRBD2. The sequencing sample was made of blood, either unsorted or a sorted T cell fraction (not recorded which). CDR3 protein: CASTSGRSDEQFF. Written as DNA, the CDR3 is TGTGCCTCGACTAGCGGGAGGTCGGATGAGCAGTTCTTC.